The clone carrying this T cell receptor beta chain was found once. These data are taken from a study of T cell repertoires in cytomegalovirus infection. Study details: CMV infection and matching HLA type were both indicated by public TCR beta signatures.

From the reads, TCRdb called clonotypes with MiXCR, one entry per CDR3 protein. Found here are fewer than 550,000 distinct CDR3 sequences, under 40% of them singletons; the top ten hold about 13%. Germline V gene lookup returns CDR1 DFQATT and CDR2 SNEGSKA (reference sequence). This CDR3 contains 15 residues. V gave up 0 bases and J gave up 5 bases, with 16 bases separating them. The chain uses TRBV20-1 and TRBJ2-5; D may be TRBD2 (7 bases). This receptor was identified in a human donor in good health (CMV status not recorded). Some clones in this sample may be carry-over from other donors' samples. What was sequenced was PBMCs. The CDR3 region has the DNA TGCAGTGCTAGAGATCCGGGGGGCCTAGGGGAGACCCAGTACTTC. This codes for CSARDPGGLGETQYF.